This is a list of T cell receptor beta chains from one sample in a study of blood T cell repertoires in COVID-19. Measured with immunoSEQ multiplex PCR; TCRdb has only the in-frame clones, and not every one. The profile shows a few hundred thousand clones, around 89% of them singletons. The sequencing input was PBMCs or T cells enriched from blood (not recorded which). The origin of the receptors is a woman aged 55 to 70 in a cohort exposed to, infected with or recovered from COVID-19 (not recorded which). CDR3s include the opening cysteine and the closing phenylalanine or tryptophan. The order of the fields is CDR3 DNA, CDR3 protein, clone size, V gene, J gene, D gene, CDR3 length. The D gene is left open where the match is weak. Some rows have no size entry. The others give once, few or many, or a class for an expanded clone.

TGCGCCAGCAGCCAGCCCACGACCGGGGCTGGAAACACCATATATTTT,CASSQPTTGAGNTIYF,.,TRBV4-1,TRBJ1-3,.,16
TGTGCCAGCAGTTTATCCAAACGGCTAGTGGCTCACGAGCAGTACTTC,CASSLSKRLVAHEQYF,few,TRBV27,TRBJ2-7,.,16
TGTGCCAGCAGTTCGGGGGGGGCCAGTCAGCCCCAGCATTTT,CASSSGGASQPQHF,.,TRBV6-2/TRBV6-3,TRBJ1-5,.,14
TGTGCCAGCAGCTTAGACAAGAGCTCCTACGAGCAGTACTTC,CASSLDKSSYEQYF,.,TRBV7-3,TRBJ2-7,.,14
TGTGCCAGTAGTACACCGAGGGAGAGACAAGAGACCCAGTACTTC,CASSTPRERQETQYF,once,TRBV19,TRBJ2-5,.,15
TGTGCCTGGAGTGTACAGGTCGAGAACACTGAAGCTTTCTTT,CAWSVQVENTEAFF,.,TRBV30,TRBJ1-1,.,14
TGTGCCAGCAGCTTAGTGAGATCGGCGGGCGGGGAGCTGTTTTTT,CASSLVRSAGGELFF,.,TRBV11-2,TRBJ2-2,.,15
TGTGCCAGCAGTTCAACTCGACAGGGGTCTGAGGAGACCCAGTACTTC,CASSSTRQGSEETQYF,.,TRBV6-5,TRBJ2-5,TRBD1,16
TGTGCCAGCAGCCCAGTAACGAGGACATCCCCCTACGAGCAGTACTTC,CASSPVTRTSPYEQYF,.,TRBV6-2/TRBV6-3,TRBJ2-7,.,16
TGTGCCAGTAGTCCCCGACTGAGAGAGACCCAGTACTTC,CASSPRLRETQYF,few,TRBV19,TRBJ2-5,.,13
TGTGCCACCAGTGGCCGGACTAGCGGGAGGAGTAGCACAGATACGCAGTATTTT,CATSGRTSGRSSTDTQYF,.,TRBV24-1,TRBJ2-3,TRBD2,18
TGTGCCAGCAGCGTAGCTGGGACAGGGGGCACAGATACGCAGTATTTT,CASSVAGTGGTDTQYF,.,TRBV9,TRBJ2-3,TRBD1,16
TGTGCCAGTAGTTCACCGGGACTAGCGGGAGTTTCCTACAATGAGCAGTTCTTC,CASSSPGLAGVSYNEQFF,.,TRBV19,TRBJ2-1,TRBD2,18
TGTGCCAGCAGTCCAGGTGGGGAAAAACTGTTTTTT,CASSPGGEKLFF,.,TRBV12-3/TRBV12-4,TRBJ1-4,.,12
TGTGCCACGAGTCAGGTGTCTAGCACAGATACGCAGTATTTT,CATSQVSSTDTQYF,once,TRBV19,TRBJ2-3,.,14
TGTGCCAGCAGCTGGGACACAGGTGAAGCTTTCTTT,CASSWDTGEAFF,.,TRBV13,TRBJ1-1,.,12
TGTGCCAGCAGTGCCCCCGGGACAGGGGTCAGGGAGACCCAGTACTTC,CASSAPGTGVRETQYF,.,TRBV28,TRBJ2-5,TRBD1,16
TGCAGTGCTAGTAGCGGGAGGGACACCGGGGAGCTGTTTTTT,CSASSGRDTGELFF,few,TRBV20-1,TRBJ2-2,TRBD2,14
TGTGCCAGCAAAGGACAGGGCGGCGGTTCGTATGGCTACACCTTC,CASKGQGGGSYGYTF,.,TRBV2,TRBJ1-2,TRBD1,15
TGTGCCAGCAGCCCGACTAGCGGGAGGGGCACAGATACGCAGTATTTT,CASSPTSGRGTDTQYF,.,TRBV9,TRBJ2-3,TRBD2,16
TGCGCCAGCAGTCTAAACCTAGGGAACACCGGGGAGCTGTTTTTT,CASSLNLGNTGELFF,.,TRBV23-1,TRBJ2-2,.,15
TGCGCCAGCAGCTTGGAAGGGCGGGAGTGGACCGGGGAGCTGTTTTTT,CASSLEGREWTGELFF,.,TRBV5-1,TRBJ2-2,TRBD2,16
TGTGCCTGGTTTTTATCCCCGGGCGGGGAGCTGTTTTTT,CAWFLSPGGELFF,.,TRBV30,TRBJ2-2,.,13
TGTGCCAGCAGCCAAGATCTCGCTTACGGTAAAGCTTTCTTT,CASSQDLAYGKAFF,.,TRBV3-1/TRBV3-2,TRBJ1-1,.,14
TGTGCCAGCCTTTCGATCGGGACAGGGGTTAACTATGGCTACACCTTC,CASLSIGTGVNYGYTF,.,TRBV7-9,TRBJ1-2,TRBD1,16
TGTGCCAGCAGTGTTACAGGGTACACCGGGGAGCTGTTTTTT,CASSVTGYTGELFF,.,TRBV25-1,TRBJ2-2,.,14
TGTGCCATTCCCGACAGGGGGGGTTCACCCCTCCACTTT,CAIPDRGGSPLHF,.,TRBV28,TRBJ1-6,TRBD1,13
TGTGCCAGCAGCCGACCGGGACAGGGCATAGAAAAACTGTTTTTT,CASSRPGQGIEKLFF,.,TRBV11-1,TRBJ1-4,TRBD1,15
TGTGCCACCAGCAGAGATTTGAGTGTTTCTGTCTCCTACGAGCAGTACTTC,CATSRDLSVSVSYEQYF,once,TRBV15,TRBJ2-7,.,17
TGTGCCAGCAGTTCAGTTAAGGGCTACACCTTC,CASSSVKGYTF,.,TRBV2,TRBJ1-2,.,11
TGTGCCAGCAGTGAACAGGGGGCGGATCAGCCCCAGCATTTT,CASSEQGADQPQHF,.,TRBV25-1,TRBJ1-5,TRBD1,14
TGTGCCACCAGCAGTCGACAGGGGCCGAATACGCAGTATTTT,CATSSRQGPNTQYF,.,TRBV15,TRBJ2-3,TRBD1,14
TGCGCCAGCAGCCAAGCCCCCGGGGCAGGGGGTGAAAAACTGTTTTTT,CASSQAPGAGGEKLFF,once,TRBV4-1,TRBJ1-4,TRBD1,16
TGTGCCAGCAGCCACAGAGGGCAGGCTGAAGCTTTCTTT,CASSHRGQAEAFF,.,TRBV5-4,TRBJ1-1,.,13
TGTGCCAGCAGCCTGGGGCGCAACACTGAAGCTTTCTTT,CASSLGRNTEAFF,.,TRBV6-6,TRBJ1-1,.,13
TGCGCCAGCAGCTTGTATGGGGGCGACGAAAAACTGTTTTTT,CASSLYGGDEKLFF,.,TRBV5-1,TRBJ1-4,.,14
TGTGCCAGCAGCCAAGTCGACAGGGACACCGGGGAGCTGTTTTTT,CASSQVDRDTGELFF,few,TRBV3-1/TRBV3-2,TRBJ2-2,TRBD1,15
TGTGCCAGCAGCGCGACCCGGGACAGGGGTTACGAGCAGTACTTC,CASSATRDRGYEQYF,.,TRBV7-2,TRBJ2-7,TRBD1,15
TGTGCCAGCAGTTCGGGGGGAACGCAGTATTTT,CASSSGGTQYF,.,TRBV28,TRBJ2-3,TRBD2,11
TGTGCCAGTATTGGGGACAGGTTGTCCCAGCCCCAGCATTTT,CASIGDRLSQPQHF,.,TRBV19,TRBJ1-5,TRBD1,14
TGTGCCAGCAGTGACGCAGGGGGAACTAATGAAAAACTGTTTTTT,CASSDAGGTNEKLFF,once,TRBV28,TRBJ1-4,TRBD1,15
TGTGCCAGCAGCTTAAGTGGGGGCGGCTCCGCAGGGGATACGCAGTATTTT,CASSLSGGGSAGDTQYF,.,TRBV13,TRBJ2-3,.,17
TGTGCCAGCAGTTCACCGGGACAGGGGGCGTCCGCCGCTGAAGCTTTCTTT,CASSSPGQGASAAEAFF,.,TRBV28,TRBJ1-1,TRBD1,17
TGTGCCAGCTCAAGCACTGGACAACTTGGGAACTATGGCTACACCTTC,CASSSTGQLGNYGYTF,.,TRBV18,TRBJ1-2,.,16
TGCGCCAGCAGCTTCGGAGGGACTCATAACTTC,CASSFGGTHNF,.,TRBV5-1,TRBJ2-7,.,11
TGTGCCAGTAGTCGGGGGGCGCAGAGCAATCAGCCCCAGCATTTT,CASSRGAQSNQPQHF,.,TRBV19,TRBJ1-5,.,15
TGTGCCATCAGTGAGTCAGAGCGGCACCGGCGAGGAAACACCATATATTTT,CAISESERHRRGNTIYF,once,TRBV10-3,TRBJ1-3,.,17
TGCGCCAGCAGTGACATGGGGGCGGGAGGCCGAAATGAGCAGTTCTTC,CASSDMGAGGRNEQFF,.,TRBV10-1,TRBJ2-1,TRBD2,16